This T cell receptor beta chain appears in the sequencing data of a study of cytomegalovirus exposure and HLA in healthy donors. Study as a whole: A prior analysis found 117 million unique TCR beta sequences from 150 million to 200 million T cells.

V was shortened by 6 bases and J by 0 bases, with 14 bases between the two germline ends. The CDR3 has 15 amino acids. Germline V gene lookup returns CDR1 MGHDK and CDR2 SYGVNS. The primer mix had 60 Vbeta and 13 Jbeta primers. Profiled with immunoSEQ multiplex PCR; TCRdb holds only in-frame clones, not every one. Here the sample spans approximately 160,000 clones, about 80% being singletons. The material sequenced was PBMCs. This sequence joins TRBV25-1 and TRBJ1-1; D perhaps matches TRBD1 (5 bases). The clonotype originates from a man in his late teens or twenties in good health and CMV-seropositive. In DNA, the CDR3 is TGTGCCAGCAGACCGACAGTTCTTATGAACACTGAAGCTTTCTTT. It encodes CASRPTVLMNTEAFF.